These 21 T cell receptor beta chains originate from one sample sequenced in a study of Graves' ophthalmopathy and Graves' hyperthyroidism. RNA transcripts served as template for amplifying TCR beta CDR3 sequences. The first round was an RT-PCR with HTBI primers, and the second round was a multiplex PCR. TCRdb re-called the multiplex PCR reads through MiXCR, storing one row per CDR3 protein. The top ten clones hold around 10% of a sample with over a million distinct CDR3 sequences, about two fifths of them seen once. Sample: peripheral blood or thyroid tissue (not recorded which). The source is an adult man with Graves' hyperthyroidism.

The rearrangement joins TRBV29-1 to TRBJ2-7; TRBD1 matches 10 bases. The V segment lost 6 bases and the J segment 6 bases; nucleotides outside the gene matches: 14. CDR1 is SQVTM, CDR2 ANQGSEA, per germline. The CDR3 is 15 amino acids. The CDR3 spells CSVDNPGTGVGEQYF. DNA for the CDR3: TGCAGCGTCGACAACCCCGGGACAGGGGTAGGCGAGCAGTACTTC.

The gene calls are TRBV7-6 and TRBJ2-2, with D maybe TRBD2 (7 bases). The V end was cut by 2 bases, the J end by 2 bases, with 18 bases between. Germline V lookup: CDR1 SGHVS, CDR2 FNYEAQ. The CDR3 runs 18 residues. The CDR3 protein is CASSLRGGLQTNTGELFF. In DNA, the CDR3 is TGTGCCAGCAGCTTAAGGGGGGGACTACAGACAAACACCGGGGAGCTGTTTTTT.

This chain links TRBV20-1 with TRBJ1-2; perhaps TRBD1 as D (6 bases). Trimming removed 1 base from V and 3 bases from J, with 24 bases in between. Germline V lookup: CDR1 DFQATT, CDR2 SNEGSKA (reference sequence). This CDR3 spans 18 amino acids. Here the CDR3 DNA reads TGCAGTGCTAGAGGGGGGCAGGGCCCTGCCGGATTAGACTATGGCTACACCTTC. It yields the protein CSARGGQGPAGLDYGYTF.

This clonotype was found many times. J is TRBJ2-7 and V is TRBV19, with D possibly being TRBD1 or TRBD2 (5 bases each). The germline V gene has CDR1 LNHDA and CDR2 SQIVND (reference sequence). Trimming stripped 6 bases from V and 2 bases from J, with 17 bases between. The CDR3 extends over 15 amino acids. Here the CDR3 reads CASSPTGTHAYEQYF. CDR3 DNA: TGTGCCAGTAGCCCAACCGGGACCCACGCCTACGAGCAGTACTTC. The variable domain in full, completed from reference TRBV19 and TRBJ2-7, reads DGGITQSPKYLFRKEGQNVTLSCEQNLNHDAMYWYRQDPGQGLRLIYYSQIVNDFQKGDIAEGYSVSREKKESFPLTVTSAQKNPTAFYLCASSPTGTHAYEQYFGPGTRLTVT.

Notes on this clonotype: The conserved phenylalanine or tryptophan is not found at the CDR3 terminus, so this likely reflects a read error. It is unclear where the CDR3 begins or ends on the DNA, so no DNA is shown, and the CDR3 is as TCRdb lists it. The chain recombines TRBV29-1 with TRBJ1-2. The CDR3 comprises 13 residues, both ends counted. Germline CDR1 and CDR2: SQVTM and ANQGSEA. The CDR3 region is CSVTRDETMATPS.

The sample holds a few counts of this clonotype. The V call is TRBV12-3 or TRBV12-4, the J call TRBJ2-7; weak D call: TRBD1 (6 bases). V gave up 6 bases and J gave up 5 bases, with 14 bases separating them. The CDR3 loop spans 13 amino acids. The DNA for the CDR3 is TGTGCCAGCAGAAAGGGGGACGGCCACGAGCAGTACTTC. Translating gives CASRKGDGHEQYF.

There are many counts of this clonotype. V gene TRBV5-1 combines with J gene TRBJ1-1; no clear D. There are 15 residues in the CDR3. V was trimmed by 0 bases and J by 2 bases, leaving 11 bases between them. Germline V gene lookup returns CDR1 SGHRS and CDR2 YFSETQ. CDR3 loop: CASSLVSALNTEAFF. CDR3 in DNA: TGCGCCAGCAGCTTGGTCTCAGCCCTAAACACTGAAGCTTTCTTT.

Worth noting for this clonotype: Because the CDR3 is missing its conserved closing phenylalanine or tryptophan, this is likely a read error. The V call is TRBV7-9, the J call TRBJ1-2; possible D gene TRBD1, 5 bases. Germline lookup yields CDR1 SEHNR and CDR2 FQNEAQ (reference sequence). Trimming shortened V by 6 bases and J by 7 bases, and 24 bases separated the two germline ends. The CDR3 sequence is 16 residues long. The CDR3 nucleotides read TGTGCCAGCAGTGATGTCCCGGGACGGGCCAGGATTGGCTACACCCTC. Encoded protein: CASSDVPGRARIGYTL.

This clonotype was detected many times. The chain couples TRBV10-2 to TRBJ1-3, with D perhaps TRBD1 (5 bases). The CDR3 sequence is 16 residues long. The germline V gene encodes CDR1 WSHSY and CDR2 SAAADI. Trimming shortened V by 0 bases and J by 4 bases, and 13 bases separated the two germline ends. Here the CDR3 DNA reads TGCGCCAGCAGTGAGTCGTTCGGGGGGTCCGGAAACACCATATATTTT. This gives the protein CASSESFGGSGNTIYF.

This clonotype was detected once. This rearrangement joins TRBV7-9 to TRBJ1-6; D perhaps matches TRBD1 (5 bases). The V gene's germline CDR1 is SEHNR and CDR2 FQNEAQ (reference sequence). The germline V and J ends were trimmed by 7 bases and 7 bases, with 14 bases remaining between them. The CDR3 consists of 14 residues. CDR3 nucleotide sequence: TGTGCCAGCACCACAGATCAGGGAAATTCACCCCTCCACTTT. It yields the protein CASTTDQGNSPLHF. Supplemented by reference TRBV7-9 and TRBJ1-6, the full variable domain reads DTGVSQNPRHKITKRGQNVTFRCDPISEHNRLYWYRQTLGQGPEFLTYFQNEAQLEKSRLLSDRFSAERPKGSFSTLEIQRTEQGDSAMYLCASTTDQGNSPLHFGNGTRLTVT.

The rearrangement links TRBV10-3 to TRBJ1-6; 9 bases fit TRBD1. This CDR3 is built from 13 residues. Germline values: CDR1 ENHRY, CDR2 SYGVKD. The V and J ends lost 6 bases and 6 bases, in that order; junction bases with no gene match: 0. CDR3 DNA: TGTGCCATCAGGACAGGGGGTAATTCACCCCTCCACTTT. Translated: CAIRTGGNSPLHF.

This clonotype was observed a handful of times. V and J are TRBV7-3 and TRBJ2-2; tentatively, D is TRBD1 (6 bases). Germline lookup yields CDR1 SGHTA and CDR2 FQGTGA. There are 17 residues in the CDR3. The V and J ends lost 7 bases and 0 bases respectively, with 18 bases between them. DNA for the CDR3: TGTGCCAGCACCATTGGATCAGGGGCTACGAACACCGGGGAGCTGTTTTTT. This translates into CASTIGSGATNTGELFF.

The chain carries TRBV29-1 and TRBJ2-2; possibly TRBD1 or TRBD2 for D (5 bases each). The CDR3 runs to 14 residues. The germline V and J ends were trimmed by 7 bases and 4 bases, with 16 bases remaining between them. CDR1 is SQVTM and CDR2 is ANQGSEA in the germline V gene. DNA for the CDR3: TGCAGCGCACTCCGGGGCGCGGGCACCGGGGAGCTGTTTTTT. Translation: CSALRGAGTGELFF.

In this sample, this clonotype turned up many times. CDR3 protein: CASSLERAPGAFF. In DNA, the CDR3 is TGTGCCAGCAGCTTGGAAAGGGCACCCGGCGCTTTCTTT. The gene calls are TRBV5-6 and TRBJ1-1; no clear D. The CDR3 contains 13 residues. V dropped 0 bases and J dropped 11 bases, with 14 bases sitting between them. Germline V gives CDR1 SGHDT, CDR2 YYEEEE.

In its sample, this clonotype was seen a few times. The J gene is TRBJ1-2, the V gene TRBV28; D gene ambiguous. The CDR3 is 13 residues long. The germline V gene encodes CDR1 MDHEN and CDR2 SYDVKM. Deletions cut 7 bases from V and 4 bases from J, with 13 bases between. CDR3: CASTTGSVYGYTF. CDR3 in DNA: TGTGCCAGCACTACGGGTAGCGTCTATGGCTACACCTTC.

This clonotype was counted between two and nine times. The chain employs TRBV6-5 and TRBJ1-6; 8 bases align to TRBD1. Per germline, CDR1 MNHEY and CDR2 SVGAGI. There are 15 residues in the CDR3. The V gene end was trimmed by 0 bases and the J gene end by 10 bases; junction bases not matched to a gene: 5. For the CDR3, the DNA is TGTGCCAGCAGTTACTCGTTACAGGGGGAATCACCCCTCCACTTT. Its translation is CASSYSLQGESPLHF.

This clonotype was found a few times. The chain employs TRBV10-2 and TRBJ1-2, with a possible D match to TRBD1 (6 bases). Germline CDR1 WSHSY, CDR2 SAAADI. This CDR3 contains 16 residues. Trimming took off 0 bases at V and 4 bases at J, with 15 bases between the two ends. In DNA, the CDR3 is TGCGCCAGCAGTGAGTCGAGAGCAGGGGCGATCTATGGCTACACCTTC. Translated, it gives CASSESRAGAIYGYTF.

Comments on this clonotype: The conserved phenylalanine or tryptophan normally closing the CDR3 is absent here, so this likely arose from a read error. The V and J genes are TRBV12-3 or TRBV12-4 and TRBJ2-5; D is unclear. The CDR3 is 13 residues long. V was clipped by 5 bases and J by 9 bases, with 16 bases between them. In DNA form, the CDR3 reads TGTGCCAGCAGTGGCCGGTGGAATCAGCCCCAGTACGTC. Translation gives CASSGRWNQPQYV.

This clonotype occurred once. J is TRBJ1-6 and V is TRBV10-3, with TRBD1 matching 9 bases. The CDR3 has 16 residues. Germline assignment: CDR1 ENHRY and CDR2 SYGVKD. Trimming cost V 6 bases and J 4 bases; bases outside gene matches: 7. This CDR3 reads CAISVRDRVYNSPLHF. In DNA form, the CDR3 reads TGTGCCATCAGCGTTCGGGACAGGGTTTATAATTCACCCCTCCACTTT.

The chain has TRBV29-1 and TRBJ1-2; TRBD1 might be the D (5 bases). From germline, CDR1 is SQVTM and CDR2 ANQGSEA. This CDR3 region has 13 residues. Trimming cost V 2 bases and J 4 bases, with 11 bases left between them. Here the CDR3 reads CSVESGGGYGYTF. DNA of the CDR3: TGCAGCGTTGAATCCGGGGGGGGCTATGGCTACACCTTC. The whole variable domain, filled in from reference TRBV29-1 and TRBJ1-2, reads SAVISQKPSRDICQRGTSLTIQCQVDSQVTMMFWYRQQPGQSLTLIATANQGSEATYESGFVIDKFPISRPNLTFSTLTVSNMSPEDSSIYLCSVESGGGYGYTFGSGTRLTVV.

The V and J genes are TRBV6-7 and TRBJ2-6, with 8 bases identical to TRBD1. TRBV6-7 carries the ORF label, with uncertain function. Losses at the gene ends were 0 bases for V and 1 base for J; bases not matched to a gene: 8. The CDR3 spans 19 residues. In nucleotides, the CDR3 is TGTGCCAGCAGTTACTCGACAGGGGTGGGTTCTTCTGGGGCCAACGTCCTGACTTTC. Residues: CASSYSTGVGSSGANVLTF.